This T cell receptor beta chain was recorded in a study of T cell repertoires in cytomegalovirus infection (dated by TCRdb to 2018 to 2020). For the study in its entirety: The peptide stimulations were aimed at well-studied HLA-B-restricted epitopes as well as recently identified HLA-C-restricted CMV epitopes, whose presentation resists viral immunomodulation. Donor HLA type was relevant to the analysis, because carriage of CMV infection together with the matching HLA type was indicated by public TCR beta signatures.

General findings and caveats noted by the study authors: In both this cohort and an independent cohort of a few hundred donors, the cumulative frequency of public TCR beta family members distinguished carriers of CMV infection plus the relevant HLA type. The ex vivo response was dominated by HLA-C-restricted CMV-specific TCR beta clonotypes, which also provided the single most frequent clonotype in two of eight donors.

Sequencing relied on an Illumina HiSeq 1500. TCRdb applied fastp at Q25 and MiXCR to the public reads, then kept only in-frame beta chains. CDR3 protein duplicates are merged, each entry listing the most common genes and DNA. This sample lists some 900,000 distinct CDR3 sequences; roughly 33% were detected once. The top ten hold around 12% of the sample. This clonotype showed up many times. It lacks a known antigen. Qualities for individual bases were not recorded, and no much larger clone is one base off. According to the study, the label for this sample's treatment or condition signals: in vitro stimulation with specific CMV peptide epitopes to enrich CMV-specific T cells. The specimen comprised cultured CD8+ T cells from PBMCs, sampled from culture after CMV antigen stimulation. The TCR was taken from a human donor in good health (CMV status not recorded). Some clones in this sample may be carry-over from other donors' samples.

The CDR3 region has the sequence CASSSSRQGGETQYF. The base sequence is TGTGCCAGCAGTTCCTCGAGACAGGGAGGCGAGACCCAGTACTTC. The chain links TRBV12-3 or TRBV12-4 with TRBJ2-5; TRBD1 is a possible D gene, resting on 7 matching bases. The junction carries 17 bases between V and J, which are trimmed by 4 bases and 5 bases respectively. The CDR3 runs 15 amino acids, cysteine and phenylalanine included. The kept DNA is CDR3 alone, 45 bases in frame from the first base.